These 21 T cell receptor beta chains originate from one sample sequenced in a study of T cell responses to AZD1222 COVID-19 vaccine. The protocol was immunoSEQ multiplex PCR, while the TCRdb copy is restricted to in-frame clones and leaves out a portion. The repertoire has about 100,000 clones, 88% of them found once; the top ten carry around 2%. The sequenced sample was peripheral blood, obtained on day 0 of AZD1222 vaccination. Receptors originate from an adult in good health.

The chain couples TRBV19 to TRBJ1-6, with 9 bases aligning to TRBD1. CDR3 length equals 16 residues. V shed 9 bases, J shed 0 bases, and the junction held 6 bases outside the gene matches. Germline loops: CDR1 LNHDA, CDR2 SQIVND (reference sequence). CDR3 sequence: CASRTGDISYNSPLHF. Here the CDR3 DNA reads TGTGCCAGCCGGACAGGGGATATCTCCTATAATTCACCCCTCCACTTT.

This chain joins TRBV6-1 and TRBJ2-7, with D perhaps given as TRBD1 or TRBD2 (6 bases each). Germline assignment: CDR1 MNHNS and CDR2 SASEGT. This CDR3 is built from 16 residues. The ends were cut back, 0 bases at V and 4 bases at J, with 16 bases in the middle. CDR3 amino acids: CASSEAGGVGAYEQYF. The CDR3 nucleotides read TGTGCCAGCAGTGAAGCGGGGGGAGTGGGGGCATACGAGCAGTACTTC.

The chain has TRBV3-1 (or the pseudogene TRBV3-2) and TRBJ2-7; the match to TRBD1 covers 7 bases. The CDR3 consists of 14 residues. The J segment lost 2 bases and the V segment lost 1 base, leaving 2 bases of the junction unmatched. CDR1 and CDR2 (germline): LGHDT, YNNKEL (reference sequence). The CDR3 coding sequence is TGTGCCAGCAGCCAAGGGACAGGAGCCTACGAGCAGTACTTC. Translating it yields CASSQGTGAYEQYF.

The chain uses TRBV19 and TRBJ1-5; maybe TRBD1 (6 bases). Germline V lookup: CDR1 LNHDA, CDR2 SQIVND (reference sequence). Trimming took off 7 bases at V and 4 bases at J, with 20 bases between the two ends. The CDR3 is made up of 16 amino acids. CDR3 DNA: TGTGCCAGTAAGCCTCCCCCGGACAGATTAAATCAGCCCCAGCATTTT. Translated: CASKPPPDRLNQPQHF. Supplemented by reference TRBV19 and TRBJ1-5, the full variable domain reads DGGITQSPKYLFRKEGQNVTLSCEQNLNHDAMYWYRQDPGQGLRLIYYSQIVNDFQKGDIAEGYSVSREKKESFPLTVTSAQKNPTAFYLCASKPPPDRLNQPQHFGDGTRLSIL.

CDR3 sequence reads: CASSRSGGPDEQYF. In DNA, the CDR3 is TGCGCCAGCAGCCGTAGCGGGGGCCCGGACGAGCAGTACTTC. The chain combines TRBV5-1 with TRBJ2-7; TRBD2 matches at 9 bases. CDR1 and CDR2 from the germline V gene are SGHRS and YFSETQ. CDR3 size: 14 residues. Unmatched junction bases numbered 7, after V lost 4 bases and J lost 5 bases.

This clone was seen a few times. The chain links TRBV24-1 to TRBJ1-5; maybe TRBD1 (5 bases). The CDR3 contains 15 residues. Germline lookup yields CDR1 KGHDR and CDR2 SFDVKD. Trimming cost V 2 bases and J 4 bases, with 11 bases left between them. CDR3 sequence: CATSDSTTENQPQHF. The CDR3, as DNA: TGTGCCACCAGTGATTCTACGACAGAAAATCAGCCCCAGCATTTT.

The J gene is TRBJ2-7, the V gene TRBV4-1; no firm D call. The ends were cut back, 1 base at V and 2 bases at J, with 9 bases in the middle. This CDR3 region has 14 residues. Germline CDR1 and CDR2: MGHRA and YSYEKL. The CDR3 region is CASSQVLGTYEQYF. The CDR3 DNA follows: TGCGCCAGCAGCCAAGTACTGGGAACCTACGAGCAGTACTTC.

The CDR3 DNA sequence: TGCGCCAGCAGCCTCGCCGGGGCCTTGAACACTGAAGCTTTCTTT. It codes for CASSLAGALNTEAFF. This chain links TRBV4-1 with TRBJ1-1, with D perhaps matching TRBD1 (5 bases). Trimming cost V 4 bases and J 0 bases, with 12 bases left between them. Germline values: CDR1 MGHRA, CDR2 YSYEKL. The CDR3 length is 15 residues.

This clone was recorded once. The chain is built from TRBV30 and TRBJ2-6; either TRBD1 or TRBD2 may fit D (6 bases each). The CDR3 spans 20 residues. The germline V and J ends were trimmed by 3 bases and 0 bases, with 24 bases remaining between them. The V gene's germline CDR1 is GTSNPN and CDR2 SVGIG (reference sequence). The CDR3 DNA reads TGTGCCTGGAGACCGGGCAGGCGGAGGGGGTTACTCTCTGGGGCCAACGTCCTGACTTTC. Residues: CAWRPGRRRGLLSGANVLTF.

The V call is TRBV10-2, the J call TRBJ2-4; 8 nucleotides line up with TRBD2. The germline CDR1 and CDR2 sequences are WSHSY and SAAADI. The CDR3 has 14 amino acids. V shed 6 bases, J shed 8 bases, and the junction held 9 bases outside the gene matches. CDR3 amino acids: CASRAGTRGDIQYF. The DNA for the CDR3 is TGCGCCAGCAGAGCCGGGACTAGGGGTGACATTCAGTACTTC.

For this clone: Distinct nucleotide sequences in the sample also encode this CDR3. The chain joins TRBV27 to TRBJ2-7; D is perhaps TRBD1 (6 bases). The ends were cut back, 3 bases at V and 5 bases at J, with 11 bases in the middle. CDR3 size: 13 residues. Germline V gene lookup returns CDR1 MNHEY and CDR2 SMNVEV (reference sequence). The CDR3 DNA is TGTGCCAGCAGTTTTACTTACAGGGACGAGCAGTACTTC. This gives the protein CASSFTYRDEQYF.

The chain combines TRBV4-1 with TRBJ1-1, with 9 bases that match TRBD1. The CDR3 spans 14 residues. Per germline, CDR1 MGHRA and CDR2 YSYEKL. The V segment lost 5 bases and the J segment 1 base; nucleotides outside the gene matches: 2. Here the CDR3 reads CASSLQGANTEAFF. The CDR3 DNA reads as TGCGCCAGCAGCTTACAGGGGGCGAACACTGAAGCTTTCTTT.

CDR3 protein: CASSLSPIGSYNEQFF. Here the CDR3 DNA reads TGTGCCAGCAGCTTATCCCCCATAGGCTCCTACAATGAGCAGTTCTTC. V usage is TRBV7-6 and J usage is TRBJ2-1; no clear D. The germline V gene has CDR1 SGHVS and CDR2 FNYEAQ. The CDR3 has 16 residues. The germline V and J ends were trimmed by 2 bases and 0 bases, with 11 bases remaining between them.

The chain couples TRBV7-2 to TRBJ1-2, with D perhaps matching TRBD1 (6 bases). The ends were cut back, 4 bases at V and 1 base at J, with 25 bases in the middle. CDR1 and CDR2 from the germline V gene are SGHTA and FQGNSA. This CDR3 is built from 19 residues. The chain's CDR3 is CASSYTTLRTAAVNYGYTF. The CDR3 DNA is TGTGCCAGCAGCTATACAACATTGAGGACAGCGGCGGTTAACTATGGCTACACCTTC.

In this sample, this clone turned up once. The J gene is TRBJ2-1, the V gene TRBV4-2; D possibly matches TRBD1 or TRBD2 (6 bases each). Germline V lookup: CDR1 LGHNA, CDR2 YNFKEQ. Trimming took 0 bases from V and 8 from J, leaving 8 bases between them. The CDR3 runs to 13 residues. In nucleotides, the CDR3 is TGTGCCAGCAGCCAAGAGGGGGGCGATGAGCAGTTCTTC. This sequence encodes CASSQEGGDEQFF.

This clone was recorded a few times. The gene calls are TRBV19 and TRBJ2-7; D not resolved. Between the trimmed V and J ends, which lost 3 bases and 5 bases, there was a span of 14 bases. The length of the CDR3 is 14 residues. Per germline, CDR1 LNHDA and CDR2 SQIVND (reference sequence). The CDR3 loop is CASSIAWDEDEQYF. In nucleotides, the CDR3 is TGTGCCAGTAGTATCGCGTGGGATGAGGACGAGCAGTACTTC.

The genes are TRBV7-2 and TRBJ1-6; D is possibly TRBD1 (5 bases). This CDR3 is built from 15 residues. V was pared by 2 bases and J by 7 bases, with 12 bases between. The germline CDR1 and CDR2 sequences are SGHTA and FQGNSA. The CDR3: CASSLSQGVNSPLHF. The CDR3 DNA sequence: TGTGCCAGCAGCTTAAGTCAGGGAGTGAATTCACCCCTCCACTTT.

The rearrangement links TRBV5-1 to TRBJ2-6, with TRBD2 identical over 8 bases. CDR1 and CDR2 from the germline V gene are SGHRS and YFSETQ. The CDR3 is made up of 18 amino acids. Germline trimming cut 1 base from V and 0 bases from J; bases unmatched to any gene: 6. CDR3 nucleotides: TGCGCCAGCAGCTTGCCAGCGGGAGCCTCCTCTGGGGCCAACGTCCTGACTTTC. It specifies CASSLPAGASSGANVLTF.

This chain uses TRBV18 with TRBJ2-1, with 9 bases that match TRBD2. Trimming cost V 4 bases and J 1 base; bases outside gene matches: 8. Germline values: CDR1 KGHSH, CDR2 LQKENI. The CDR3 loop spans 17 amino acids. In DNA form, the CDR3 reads TGTGCCAGCTCACGTCAGATAGCGGGAGAGTCCTACAATGAGCAGTTCTTC. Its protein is CASSRQIAGESYNEQFF.

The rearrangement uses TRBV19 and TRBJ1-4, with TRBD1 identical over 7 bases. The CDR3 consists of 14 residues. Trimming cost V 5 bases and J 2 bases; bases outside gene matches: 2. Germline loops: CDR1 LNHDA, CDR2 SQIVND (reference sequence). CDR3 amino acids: CASSWTGTNEKLFF. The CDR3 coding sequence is TGTGCCAGTAGTTGGACAGGTACTAATGAAAAACTGTTTTTT.

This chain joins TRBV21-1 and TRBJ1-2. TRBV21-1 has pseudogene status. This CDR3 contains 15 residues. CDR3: CASSKAGRANYGYTF. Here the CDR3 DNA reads TGTGCCAGCAGCAAAGCTGGCAGAGCTAACTATGGCTACACCTTC.